The source of this TCR beta chain is a study of shared T cell receptors in the human thymus. Only in-frame clones appear in the TCRdb table, and some are missing; sequencing was by immunoSEQ multiplex PCR. Of some 700,000 clones in the sample, roughly 90% are singletons; the top ten hold 0.008% to 0.011%. This clone was observed a few times. The CDR3 is 17 amino acids. CDR1 is SGHTA, CDR2 FQGNSA, per germline. V lost 3 bases to trimming and J lost 0 bases, with 16 bases between them. This sample also belongs to another study, concerning human thymus T cells.

Sequenced material: thymocytes. The source is a boy in the first two years of life with a congenital heart defect. The V call is TRBV7-2, the J call TRBJ2-3, with D possibly being TRBD2 (5 bases). The CDR3 bases are TGTGCCAGCAGCTTTTTTTTTCGAGCGGAGAGCACAGATACGCAGTATTTT. It encodes CASSFFFRAESTDTQYF.